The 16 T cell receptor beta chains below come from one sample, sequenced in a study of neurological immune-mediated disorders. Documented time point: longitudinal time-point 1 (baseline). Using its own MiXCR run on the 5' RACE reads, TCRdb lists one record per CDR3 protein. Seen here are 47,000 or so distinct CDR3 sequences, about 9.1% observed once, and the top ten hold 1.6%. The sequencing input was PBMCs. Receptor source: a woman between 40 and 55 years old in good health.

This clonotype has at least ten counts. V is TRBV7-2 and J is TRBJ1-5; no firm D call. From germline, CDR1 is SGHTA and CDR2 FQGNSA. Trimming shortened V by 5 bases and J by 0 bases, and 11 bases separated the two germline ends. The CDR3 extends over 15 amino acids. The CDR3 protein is CASSPRQDSNQPQHF. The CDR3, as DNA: TGTGCCAGCAGCCCGCGACAAGATAGCAATCAGCCCCAGCATTTT.

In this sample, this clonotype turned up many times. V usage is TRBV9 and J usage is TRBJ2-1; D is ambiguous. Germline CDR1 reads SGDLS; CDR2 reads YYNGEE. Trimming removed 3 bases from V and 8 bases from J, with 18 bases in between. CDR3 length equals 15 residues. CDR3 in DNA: TGTGCCAGCAGCGCCCGACCCGGGCCCCCACATGAGCAGTTCTTC. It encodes CASSARPGPPHEQFF.

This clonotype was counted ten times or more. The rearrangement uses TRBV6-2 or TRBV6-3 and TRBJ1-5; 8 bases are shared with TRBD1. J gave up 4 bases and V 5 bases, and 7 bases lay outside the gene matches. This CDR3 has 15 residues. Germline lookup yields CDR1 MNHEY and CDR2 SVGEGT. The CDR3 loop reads CASSKGQVGNQPQHF. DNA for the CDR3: TGTGCCAGCAGTAAGGGACAGGTGGGGAATCAGCCCCAGCATTTT.

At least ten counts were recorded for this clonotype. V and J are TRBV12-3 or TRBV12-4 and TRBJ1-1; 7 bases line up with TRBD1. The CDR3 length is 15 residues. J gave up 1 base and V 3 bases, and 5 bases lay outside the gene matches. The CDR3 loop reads CASSFMTGPNTEAFF. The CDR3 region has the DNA TGTGCCAGCAGTTTTATGACAGGGCCGAACACTGAAGCTTTCTTT.

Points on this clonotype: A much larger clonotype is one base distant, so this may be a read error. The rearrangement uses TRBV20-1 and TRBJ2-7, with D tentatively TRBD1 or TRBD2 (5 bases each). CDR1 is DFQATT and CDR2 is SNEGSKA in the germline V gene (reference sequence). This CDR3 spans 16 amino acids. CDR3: CSTRDGARVLGYEQYF. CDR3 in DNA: TGCAGTACTAGAGATGGGGCGCGGGTTCTGGGCTACGAGCAGTACTTC.

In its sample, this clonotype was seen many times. CDR3 in amino acids: CASCRGQGVGTEAFF. CDR3 coding DNA: TGTGCCAGTTGCCGGGGACAGGGTGTGGGCACTGAAGCTTTCTTT. The chain is built from TRBV6-5 and TRBJ1-1; the match to TRBD1 covers 9 bases. J was trimmed by 4 bases and V by 9 bases; bases with no gene match: 12. The CDR3 extends over 15 amino acids. The germline V gene has CDR1 MNHEY and CDR2 SVGAGI.

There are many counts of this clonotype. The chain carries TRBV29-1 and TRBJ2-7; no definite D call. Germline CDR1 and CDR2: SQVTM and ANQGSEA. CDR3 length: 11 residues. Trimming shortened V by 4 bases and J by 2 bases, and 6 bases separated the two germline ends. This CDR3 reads CSVVAAYEQYF. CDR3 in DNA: TGCAGCGTTGTCGCGGCCTACGAGCAGTACTTC.

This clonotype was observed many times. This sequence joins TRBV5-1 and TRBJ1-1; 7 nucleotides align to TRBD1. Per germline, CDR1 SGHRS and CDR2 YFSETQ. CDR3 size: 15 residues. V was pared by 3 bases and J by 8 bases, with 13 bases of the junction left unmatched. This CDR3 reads CASSSKLRDSHEAFF. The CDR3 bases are TGCGCCAGCAGCTCTAAACTCCGGGACAGCCACGAAGCTTTCTTT.

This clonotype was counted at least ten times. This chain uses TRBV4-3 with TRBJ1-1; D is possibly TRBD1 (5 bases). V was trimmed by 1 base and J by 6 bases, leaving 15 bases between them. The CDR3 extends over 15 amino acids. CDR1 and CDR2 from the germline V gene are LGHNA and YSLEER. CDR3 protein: CASSQGGAGDPEAFF. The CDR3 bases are TGCGCCAGCAGCCAAGGAGGGGCAGGCGACCCTGAAGCTTTCTTT.

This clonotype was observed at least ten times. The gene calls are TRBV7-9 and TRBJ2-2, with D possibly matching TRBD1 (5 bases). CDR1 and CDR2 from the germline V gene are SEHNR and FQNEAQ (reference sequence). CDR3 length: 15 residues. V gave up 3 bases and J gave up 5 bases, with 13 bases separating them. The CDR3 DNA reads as TGTGCCAGCAGCTTTGGGGCAGGACGGACCGGGGAGCTGTTTTTT. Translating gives CASSFGAGRTGELFF. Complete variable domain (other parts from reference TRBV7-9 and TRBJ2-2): DTGVSQNPRHKITKRGQNVTFRCDPISEHNRLYWYRQTLGQGPEFLTYFQNEAQLEKSRLLSDRFSAERPKGSFSTLEIQRTEQGDSAMYLCASSFGAGRTGELFFGEGSRLTVL.

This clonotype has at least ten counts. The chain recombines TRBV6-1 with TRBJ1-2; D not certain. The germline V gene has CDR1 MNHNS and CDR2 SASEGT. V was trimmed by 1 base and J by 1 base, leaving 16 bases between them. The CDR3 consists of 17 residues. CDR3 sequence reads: CASSEVAKITLNYGYTF. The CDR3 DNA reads TGTGCCAGCAGTGAAGTGGCAAAAATAACCCTTAACTATGGCTACACCTTC.

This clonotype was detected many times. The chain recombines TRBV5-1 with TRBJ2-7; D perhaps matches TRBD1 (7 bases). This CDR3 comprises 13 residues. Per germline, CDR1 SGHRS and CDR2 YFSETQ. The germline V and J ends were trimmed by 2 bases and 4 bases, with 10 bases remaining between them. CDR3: CASSFPGGYEQYF. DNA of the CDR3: TGCGCCAGCAGCTTTCCAGGGGGGTACGAGCAGTACTTC.

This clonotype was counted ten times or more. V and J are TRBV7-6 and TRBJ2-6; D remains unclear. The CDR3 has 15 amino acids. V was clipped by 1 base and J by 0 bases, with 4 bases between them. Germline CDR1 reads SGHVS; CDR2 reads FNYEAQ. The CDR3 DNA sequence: TGTGCCAGCAGCTTAGTCGGCTCTGGGGCCAACGTCCTGACTTTC. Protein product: CASSLVGSGANVLTF.

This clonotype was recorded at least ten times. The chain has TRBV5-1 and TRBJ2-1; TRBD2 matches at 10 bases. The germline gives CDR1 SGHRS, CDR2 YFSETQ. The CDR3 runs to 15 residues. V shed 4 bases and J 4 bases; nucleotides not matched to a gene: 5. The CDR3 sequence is CASSLTSGTYNEQFF. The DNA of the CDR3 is TGCGCCAGCAGCCTAACTAGCGGGACATACAATGAGCAGTTCTTC.

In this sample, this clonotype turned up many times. The CDR3 DNA reads as TGTGCCAGCTCACCACGTAGGCAGGATCGGGGCTACACCTTC. Encoded protein: CASSPRRQDRGYTF. This chain uses TRBV18 with TRBJ1-2, with D hard to call. The length of the CDR3 is 14 residues. CDR1 and CDR2 from the germline V gene are KGHSH and LQKENI. Trimming stripped 1 base from V and 8 bases from J, with 14 bases between.

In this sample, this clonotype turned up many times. CDR3 nucleotide sequence: TGCAGCGTTGATGGCTCGCAAGAGACCCAGTACTTC. As protein: CSVDGSQETQYF. The V gene is TRBV29-1, the J gene TRBJ2-5; no firm D call. There are 12 residues in the CDR3. The germline gives CDR1 SQVTM, CDR2 ANQGSEA. V was pared by 3 bases and J by 2 bases, with 7 bases between.